A selection of T cell receptor beta chains follows, all from one sample in a study of OX40 agonist ivuxolimab in advanced cancers. The table came from immunoSEQ multiplex PCR; TCRdb's copy has only in-frame clones and leaves some out. The sample consists of roughly 27,000 clones, 85% of them appearing once. The sample was CD4+ or CD8+ T cells sorted from blood, taken in a trial of the OX40 agonist ivuxolimab. These receptors were obtained from an adult with an advanced solid tumor such as melanoma, head and neck, liver or kidney cancer. Each CDR3 is given with its conserved first and last residue. D genes are given only for firm matches. The size field is filled for only some rows; it gives once, few, many or a size class.

d_gene | j_gene | abundance | v_gene | CDR3aa | CDR3nt
NA | TRBJ2-1 | once | TRBV7-3 | CASSLRNEQFF | TGTGCCAGCAGCTTAAGGAATGAGCAGTTCTTC
NA | TRBJ2-1 | NA | TRBV7-9 | CASSPPAGRPYNEQFF | TGTGCCAGCAGCCCGCCCGCGGGGAGACCCTACAATGAGCAGTTCTTC
NA | TRBJ2-2 | NA | TRBV2 | CASSPSGTTNTGELFF | TGTGCCAGCAGTCCTTCCGGGACAACGAACACCGGGGAGCTGTTTTTT
NA | TRBJ1-3 | once | TRBV13 | CASSLAEGNTIYF | TGTGCCAGCAGCTTAGCGGAAGGAAACACCATATATTTT
TRBD2 | TRBJ2-1 | NA | TRBV4-2 | CASSQPGLAGIYNEQFF | TGTGCCAGCAGCCAACCCGGACTAGCGGGGATCTACAATGAGCAGTTCTTC
NA | TRBJ1-4 | NA | TRBV5-1 | CASSSMGINEKLFF | TGCGCCAGCAGCTCGATGGGGATTAATGAAAAACTGTTTTTT
NA | TRBJ2-3 | NA | TRBV6-6 | CASSYSSQELTDTQYF | TGTGCCAGCAGTTATTCCTCCCAAGAATTAACAGATACGCAGTATTTT
NA | TRBJ2-2 | NA | TRBV2 | CASSDTRGYGELFF | TGTGCCAGCAGTGATACCCGCGGGTACGGGGAGCTGTTTTTT
NA | TRBJ2-3 | NA | TRBV9 | CASSLRGIGTDTQYF | TGTGCCAGCAGCCTAAGGGGTATCGGCACAGATACGCAGTATTTT
TRBD1 | TRBJ2-5 | NA | TRBV5-1 | CASSPKGQGALTFQETQYF | TGCGCCAGCAGCCCAAAGGGACAGGGGGCTTTAACGTTCCAGGAGACCCAGTACTTC
NA | TRBJ2-1 | NA | TRBV7-6 | CASSLRPTGAYHNEQFF | TGTGCCAGCAGCTTAAGGCCCACGGGTGCCTACCACAATGAGCAGTTCTTC
TRBD1 | TRBJ2-7 | NA | TRBV5-1 | CASSPGQGLSYEQYF | TGCGCCAGCAGCCCCGGACAGGGGCTTTCCTACGAGCAGTACTTC
TRBD1 | TRBJ1-1 | NA | TRBV5-6 | CASSLPTGGESATEAFF | TGTGCCAGCAGCTTGCCGACAGGGGGCGAGTCCGCTACTGAAGCTTTCTTT
NA | TRBJ1-2 | NA | TRBV4-2 | CASSLGSSDGRVEGYTF | TGTGCCAGCAGCCTCGGTTCCTCTGACGGCCGTGTCGAAGGCTACACCTTC
NA | TRBJ1-1 | NA | TRBV13 | CASSLAAGGEAEAFF | TGTGCCAGCAGCTTAGCGGCAGGCGGGGAGGCTGAAGCTTTCTTT
TRBD2 | TRBJ2-1 | NA | TRBV2 | CASRGLAGGPVSLNEQFF | TGTGCCAGCAGAGGACTAGCGGGGGGGCCAGTTTCCCTCAATGAGCAGTTCTTC
NA | TRBJ2-2 | many | TRBV6-5 | CASSYFGQYYTGELFF | TGTGCCAGCAGTTACTTCGGACAGTATTACACCGGGGAGCTGTTTTTT
TRBD1 | TRBJ2-3 | NA | TRBV5-6 | CASSEDRDQYF | TGTGCCAGCAGCGAGGACAGGGACCAGTATTTT
NA | TRBJ2-7 | NA | TRBV4-1 | CASSQEQGYEQYF | TGCGCCAGCAGCCAAGAACAGGGCTACGAGCAGTACTTC
TRBD1 | TRBJ1-6 | few | TRBV6-6 | CASRPGQRNNSPLHF | TGTGCCAGCAGACCGGGACAGAGAAATAATTCACCCCTCCACTTT
NA | TRBJ1-1 | NA | TRBV19 | CASSIYQGLRTEAFF | TGTGCCAGTAGTATATACCAGGGGCTGAGGACTGAAGCTTTCTTT
NA | TRBJ1-2 | once | TRBV21-1 | CASIRDRGGGYTF | TGTGCCAGCATCCGGGACAGGGGAGGCGGCTACACCTTC
NA | TRBJ2-7 | NA | TRBV4-1 | CASSHLIGPAYEQYF | TGCGCCAGCAGCCACCTTATCGGGCCGGCCTACGAGCAGTACTTC
NA | TRBJ2-7 | NA | TRBV18 | CASSRGPSYEQYF | TGTGCCAGCTCAAGGGGACCAAGTTACGAGCAGTACTTC
TRBD1 | TRBJ2-7 | NA | TRBV4-2 | CASSQQTGDEQYF | TGTGCCAGCAGCCAACAGACAGGGGACGAGCAGTACTTC
TRBD2 | TRBJ2-7 | NA | TRBV4-1 | CASSYSRGGGAYEQYF | TGCGCCAGCAGCTATAGTCGTGGCGGGGGGGCCTACGAGCAGTACTTC
NA | TRBJ1-2 | NA | TRBV4-3 | CASSQDRTNYGYTF | TGCGCCAGCAGCCAAGACAGAACTAACTATGGCTACACCTTC
TRBD1 | TRBJ2-7 | NA | TRBV19 | CASSIGTDPLLTEQYF | TGTGCCAGTAGTATCGGGACAGACCCCCTACTTACTGAGCAGTACTTC
TRBD1 | TRBJ2-5 | NA | TRBV20-1 | CSARTQGAQYF | TGCAGTGCTAGGACACAGGGGGCCCAGTACTTC
NA | TRBJ1-4 | NA | TRBV25-1 | CASSDLGGGYWEKLFF | TGTGCCAGCAGTGATTTGGGAGGGGGGTATTGGGAAAAACTGTTTTTT
TRBD1 | TRBJ1-3 | NA | TRBV5-6 | CASSSGQSTGNTIYF | TGTGCCAGCAGCTCGGGACAGTCCACTGGAAACACCATATATTTT
NA | TRBJ1-5 | NA | TRBV7-9 | CASSLGSGLLHF | TGTGCCAGCAGCTTAGGATCAGGCCTCCTGCATTTT
TRBD1 | TRBJ2-3 | NA | TRBV6-5 | CASKTGASRAQYF | TGTGCCAGCAAAACAGGGGCCAGCCGGGCGCAGTATTTT
NA | TRBJ1-2 | NA | TRBV6-5 | CASSYFRGESHGYTF | TGTGCCAGCAGTTACTTTCGCGGAGAGTCCCATGGCTACACCTTC
NA | TRBJ2-7 | NA | TRBV7-7 | CASSDLAQRSSYEQYF | TGTGCCAGCAGCGATCTGGCACAACGGAGCTCCTACGAGCAGTACTTC
NA | TRBJ1-5 | NA | TRBV21-1 | CASSKEGEKDNQPQHF | TGTGCCAGCAGCAAAGAGGGGGAAAAGGACAATCAGCCCCAGCATTTT
NA | TRBJ2-7 | once | TRBV6-1 | CASSNRVAYEQYF | TGTGCCAGCAGTAACAGGGTAGCCTACGAGCAGTACTTC
NA | TRBJ2-7 | NA | TRBV10-2 | CASSQQGSYEQYF | TGCGCCAGCAGCCAGCAAGGCTCCTACGAGCAGTACTTC
TRBD1 | TRBJ2-3 | NA | TRBV5-1 | CASSFMGQGALGGDTQYF | TGCGCCAGCAGCTTTATGGGACAGGGAGCATTGGGGGGAGATACGCAGTATTTT
NA | TRBJ1-2 | NA | TRBV30 | CAWSVILTLYGYTF | TGTGCCTGGAGTGTAATATTGACACTCTATGGCTACACCTTC
NA | TRBJ2-3 | NA | TRBV7-2 | CASSQPPTDTQYF | TGTGCCAGCAGCCAACCCCCCACAGATACGCAGTATTTT
NA | TRBJ2-2 | NA | TRBV5-5 | CASSRNLANTGELFF | TGTGCCAGCAGCCGGAATCTGGCGAACACCGGGGAGCTGTTTTTT
NA | TRBJ1-1 | once | TRBV7-3 | CASSLDPRSTEAFF | TGTGCCAGCAGCTTAGACCCCCGGAGCACTGAAGCTTTCTTT
NA | TRBJ1-2 | NA | TRBV27 | CASSPPGLNYGYTF | TGTGCCAGCAGTCCACCGGGCCTAAACTATGGCTACACCTTC
TRBD1 | TRBJ1-1 | once | TRBV30 | CAWSPQTGGLNTEAFF | TGTGCCTGGAGTCCCCAGACAGGGGGCCTGAACACTGAAGCTTTCTTT
NA | TRBJ1-1 | NA | TRBV7-8 | CASSLDGRLNTEAFF | TGTGCCAGCAGCTTAGACGGCAGATTGAACACTGAAGCTTTCTTT
NA | TRBJ1-3 | NA | TRBV4-2 | CASSQGGVGNTIYF | TGTGCCAGCAGCCAAGGGGGGGTTGGAAACACCATATATTTT
NA | TRBJ1-5 | NA | TRBV2 | CASSLPPYQPQHF | TGTGCCAGCAGTCTTCCCCCCTATCAGCCCCAGCATTTT
NA | TRBJ2-2 | NA | TRBV5-1 | CASSGNRITPNTGELFF | TGCGCCAGCAGCGGTAATCGGATCACCCCGAACACCGGGGAGCTGTTTTTT
NA | TRBJ2-3 | NA | TRBV7-9 | CASSFGGDTQYF | TGTGCCAGCAGCTTCGGCGGAGATACGCAGTATTTT
NA | TRBJ2-6 | NA | TRBV4-3 | CASSQHLRAGANVLTF | TGCGCCAGCAGCCAACATTTAAGGGCTGGGGCCAACGTCCTGACTTTC
NA | TRBJ2-7 | few | TRBV11-2 | CAGGGETYEQYF | TGTGCCGGGGGCGGGGAGACCTACGAGCAGTACTTC
NA | TRBJ1-1 | NA | TRBV10-3 | CAISGNQAVNTEAFF | TGTGCCATCAGTGGAAATCAGGCAGTGAACACTGAAGCTTTCTTT
TRBD2 | TRBJ2-3 | NA | TRBV28 | CASSLSASGGAGTQYF | TGTGCCAGCAGTTTATCCGCTAGCGGGGGGGCAGGAACGCAGTATTTT
NA | TRBJ2-5 | NA | TRBV4-3 | CASSQDTFQETQYF | TGCGCCAGCAGCCAAGATACATTCCAAGAGACCCAGTACTTC
NA | TRBJ1-3 | NA | TRBV6-5 | CASSAISGNTIYF | TGTGCCAGCAGCGCGATCTCTGGAAACACCATATATTTT
NA | TRBJ1-2 | NA | TRBV30 | CAWKVGAGGYTF | TGTGCCTGGAAAGTTGGGGCAGGAGGCTACACCTTC
TRBD1 | TRBJ2-7 | once | TRBV6-6 | CASSMQGDYEQYF | TGTGCCAGCAGTATGCAGGGGGATTACGAGCAGTACTTC
TRBD1 | TRBJ2-7 | NA | TRBV7-9 | CASSSTGNPYEQYF | TGTGCCAGCAGCTCGACAGGGAACCCCTACGAGCAGTACTTC